This is a list of T cell receptor beta chains from one sample in a study of Ad26.COV2.S vaccination and SARS-CoV-2 variants. Repertoires were generated with immunoSEQ multiplex PCR, while TCRdb's copy carries only in-frame clones and drops some. The repertoire includes 290,000 or so clones, over 75% of them detected once, and about 3.6% sits in the top ten. The starting material was peripheral blood, obtained in a trial of Ad26.COV2.S vaccine versus placebo. These TCRs come from a person between 18 and 60 years old who received the Ad26.COV2.S COVID-19 vaccine or a placebo. Both conserved end residues are part of each CDR3. D genes are given only for firm matches. Some rows have no size entry. The others give once, few or many, or a class for an expanded clone.

cdr3_aa	cdr3_nt	d_call	clone_size	j_call	v_call
CASSHLYGLAIGETQYF	TGTGCCAGCAGCCACCTCTATGGACTAGCGATAGGAGAGACCCAGTACTTC	TRBD2	-	TRBJ2-5	TRBV3-1/TRBV3-2
CASSLRSGGEDTQYF	TGTGCCAGCAGCTTACGAAGCGGAGGTGAGGATACGCAGTATTTT	-	-	TRBJ2-3	TRBV9
CAISEQGGTDTQYF	TGTGCCATCAGTGAACAGGGGGGCACAGATACGCAGTATTTT	TRBD1	-	TRBJ2-3	TRBV10-3
CASSPRQTVNSPLHF	TGTGCCAGTAGTCCCCGACAGACGGTTAATTCACCCCTCCACTTT	-	-	TRBJ1-6	TRBV19
CASSSSGGARETQYF	TGTGCCAGCAGTTCTAGCGGGGGGGCCAGGGAGACCCAGTACTTC	TRBD2	-	TRBJ2-5	TRBV6-5
CASSLWLGNYGYTF	TGTGCCAGCAGCTTGTGGCTCGGGAACTATGGCTACACCTTC	-	-	TRBJ1-2	TRBV5-4
CASSLAGSGRGTQYF	TGTGCCAGCAGCTTGGCAGGAAGCGGGAGAGGGACCCAGTACTTC	TRBD2	-	TRBJ2-5	TRBV5-4
CASRKDRAGNQPQHF	TGTGCCAGCAGAAAGGACAGGGCGGGCAATCAGCCCCAGCATTTT	TRBD1	-	TRBJ1-5	TRBV7-8
CASSVPQGYEQYF	TGTGCCAGCAGTGTCCCGCAGGGGTACGAGCAGTACTTC	-	-	TRBJ2-7	TRBV28
CASRRGTGELFF	TGTGCCAGCAGAAGGGGCACCGGGGAGCTGTTTTTT	-	-	TRBJ2-2	TRBV2
CASSPGAAEVGTEAFF	TGTGCCAGCAGCCCCGGCGCGGCCGAAGTGGGGACTGAAGCTTTCTTT	-	-	TRBJ1-1	TRBV5-6
CASSYSGGRETQYF	TGTGCCAGCAGTTACTCCGGGGGACGAGAGACCCAGTACTTC	-	-	TRBJ2-5	TRBV6-2/TRBV6-3
CASSYWGQYYEQYF	TGTGCCAGCAGTTACTGGGGACAGTACTACGAGCAGTACTTC	TRBD1	-	TRBJ2-7	TRBV6-2/TRBV6-3
CASSQGYSHGYTF	TGTGCCAGCAGCCAGGGCTACTCCCACGGCTACACCTTC	-	once	TRBJ1-2	TRBV9
CASSSGVDYTF	TGTGCCAGCAGCTCAGGGGTTGACTACACCTTC	-	-	TRBJ1-2	TRBV13